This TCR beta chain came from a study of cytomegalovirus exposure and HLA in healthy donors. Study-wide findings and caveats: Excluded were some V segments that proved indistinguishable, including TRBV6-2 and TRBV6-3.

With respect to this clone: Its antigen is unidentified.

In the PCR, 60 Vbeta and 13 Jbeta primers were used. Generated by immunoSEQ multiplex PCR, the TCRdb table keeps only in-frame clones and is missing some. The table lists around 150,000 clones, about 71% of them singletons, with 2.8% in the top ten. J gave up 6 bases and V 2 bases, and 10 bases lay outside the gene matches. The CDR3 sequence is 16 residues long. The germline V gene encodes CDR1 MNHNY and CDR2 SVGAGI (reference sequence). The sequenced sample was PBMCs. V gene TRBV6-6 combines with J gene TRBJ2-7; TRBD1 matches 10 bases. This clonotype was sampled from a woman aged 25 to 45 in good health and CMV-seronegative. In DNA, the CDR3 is TGTGCCAGCAGTTACAGACCGCTAGGGACAGGGGTCGAGCAGTACTTC. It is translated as CASSYRPLGTGVEQYF.